These T cell receptor beta chains were read from a single sample in a study of blood T cell repertoires in COVID-19. Assay used: immunoSEQ multiplex PCR; TCRdb lists only in-frame clones, some missing. The sample consists of approximately 120,000 clones, around 86% of them appearing once. The sample taken for sequencing was peripheral blood. The receptors shown here come from an elderly woman with acute or convalescent COVID-19. Both conserved end residues are part of each CDR3. Each record gives: D gene, V gene, clone size, J gene, CDR3 protein, CDR3 DNA. A D gene is named only where the DNA matches it firmly. Not every row has a clone size; where given, it reads once, few, many or a size class.

NA	TRBV5-1	NA	TRBJ1-4	CASSLGGRHEKLFF	TGCGCCAGCAGCTTGGGTGGCCGTCATGAAAAACTGTTTTTT
NA	TRBV5-8	NA	TRBJ2-5	CASSLGGQPTGETQYF	TGTGCCAGCAGCTTGGGTGGACAGCCGACGGGAGAGACCCAGTACTTC
NA	TRBV7-2	NA	TRBJ2-6	CASSLRTAVSGANVLTF	TGTGCCAGCAGCTTACGGACAGCCGTCTCTGGGGCCAACGTCCTGACTTTC
NA	TRBV19	NA	TRBJ2-2	CASSIWRTPNGELFF	TGTGCCAGTAGTATTTGGAGAACGCCGAACGGGGAGCTGTTTTTT
NA	TRBV5-6	NA	TRBJ1-4	CASSLDQVANEKLFF	TGTGCCAGCAGCTTGGACCAGGTGGCTAATGAAAAACTGTTTTTT
NA	TRBV4-2	NA	TRBJ1-2	CASSQGVGRGYGYTF	TGTGCCAGCAGCCAAGGTGTAGGGAGAGGCTATGGCTACACCTTC
NA	TRBV5-1	NA	TRBJ2-1	CASSLVGVEQFF	TGCGCCAGCAGCTTGGTGGGCGTCGAGCAGTTCTTC
NA	TRBV12-3/TRBV12-4	NA	TRBJ1-1	CASSLTYGEAFF	TGTGCCAGCAGTTTAACTTACGGGGAAGCTTTCTTT
TRBD2	TRBV11-3	NA	TRBJ2-7	CASSYGTSGLWEQYF	TGTGCCAGCAGCTACGGGACTAGCGGTTTATGGGAGCAGTACTTC
NA	TRBV6-5	few	TRBJ1-1	CASSSKGDREAFF	TGTGCCAGCAGTTCCAAGGGGGACCGTGAAGCTTTCTTT
NA	TRBV12-5	NA	TRBJ2-2	CASGLVDTGELFF	TGTGCTAGTGGTTTGGTCGACACCGGGGAGCTGTTTTTT
NA	TRBV2	NA	TRBJ2-1	CASSVEQGHEQFF	TGTGCCAGCAGTGTAGAACAGGGACATGAGCAGTTCTTC
TRBD1	TRBV11-2	NA	TRBJ1-1	CASSTGQKAFF	TGTGCCAGCAGCACGGGACAGAAAGCTTTCTTT
NA	TRBV19	NA	TRBJ1-5	CASRATGNSNQPQHF	TGTGCCAGTAGAGCAACAGGGAATAGCAATCAGCCCCAGCATTTT
NA	TRBV27	NA	TRBJ2-1	CASSYRAYNEQFF	TGTGCCAGCAGTTATAGAGCTTACAATGAGCAGTTCTTC
NA	TRBV14	NA	TRBJ2-3	CASSQDRPRAHTQYF	TGTGCCAGCAGCCAAGATAGGCCCAGGGCCCATACGCAGTATTTT
NA	TRBV5-4	NA	TRBJ2-2	CASSSKKDTNAGELFF	TGTGCCAGCAGCTCGAAGAAAGACACGAACGCCGGGGAGCTGTTTTTT
NA	TRBV6-6	NA	TRBJ1-5	CASCINSNQPQHF	TGTGCCAGCTGTATTAATAGCAATCAGCCCCAGCATTTT
NA	TRBV4-1	NA	TRBJ2-7	CASSHVPGTSIYEQYF	TGCGCCAGCAGCCATGTTCCGGGGACTTCTATCTACGAGCAGTACTTC
NA	TRBV15	NA	TRBJ1-6	CATSRDLRSPLHF	TGTGCCACCAGCAGAGACCTGAGGTCACCCCTCCACTTT
NA	TRBV25-1	NA	TRBJ1-4	CASSERENPRILFF	TGTGCCAGCTCGGAGAGGGAAAATCCCCGAATACTGTTTTTT
TRBD1	TRBV6-2/TRBV6-3	NA	TRBJ1-2	CASSSGQGGYGYTF	TGTGCCAGCAGTTCGGGACAGGGTGGATATGGCTACACCTTC
NA	TRBV27	once	TRBJ1-1	CASSLTLAGEAFF	TGTGCCAGCAGCCTCACGTTAGCTGGTGAAGCTTTCTTT
NA	TRBV2	NA	TRBJ1-5	CASSEGRGSYSNQPQHF	TGTGCCAGCAGTGAGGGTCGGGGAAGCTATAGCAATCAGCCCCAGCATTTT
NA	TRBV7-9	NA	TRBJ1-2	CASSSGSFYGYTF	TGTGCCAGCAGCTCCGGGAGTTTCTATGGCTACACCTTC
NA	TRBV7-9	NA	TRBJ1-3	CASSPPGGNTIYF	TGTGCCAGCAGCCCCCCGGGGGGAAACACCATATATTTT
NA	TRBV4-1	few	TRBJ2-7	CASSQGLGGVDSYEQYF	TGCGCCAGCAGCCAAGGGCTCGGGGGAGTGGATTCCTACGAGCAGTACTTC
TRBD1	TRBV7-2	once	TRBJ1-2	CASNLLTGQGPVTF	TGTGCCAGCAACCTCTTAACGGGACAGGGGCCAGTCACCTTC
TRBD2	TRBV10-3	NA	TRBJ2-1	CAISAPGLATNEQFF	TGTGCCATCAGTGCACCGGGACTAGCGACAAATGAGCAGTTCTTC
TRBD1	TRBV9	NA	TRBJ1-6	CASSVQGAFDSPLHF	TGTGCCAGCAGCGTCCAGGGGGCATTTGACTCACCCCTCCACTTT
NA	TRBV9	NA	TRBJ2-3	CASSGTSLRDTQYF	TGTGCCAGCAGCGGAACCTCGCTTCGGGATACGCAGTATTTT
TRBD1	TRBV12-3/TRBV12-4	NA	TRBJ1-2	CASSFDRGHTF	TGTGCCAGCAGCTTTGACAGGGGCCACACCTTC
TRBD1	TRBV19	NA	TRBJ1-2	CASSTPGGQAYGYTF	TGTGCCAGTAGTACTCCGGGGGGACAGGCCTATGGCTACACCTTC
TRBD2	TRBV5-4	NA	TRBJ2-3	CASSPPGSGGYTDTQYF	TGTGCCAGCAGCCCCCCTGGTAGCGGGGGGTACACAGATACGCAGTATTTT
NA	TRBV5-5	NA	TRBJ1-1	CASSLADLGGTEAFF	TGTGCCAGCAGCTTGGCTGACCTTGGGGGGACTGAAGCTTTCTTT
TRBD1	TRBV28	NA	TRBJ1-5	CASKEGQGAAGQPQHF	TGTGCCAGCAAAGAGGGACAGGGCGCAGCGGGTCAGCCCCAGCATTTT
NA	TRBV5-5	NA	TRBJ1-5	CASSLSGLNQPQHF	TGTGCCAGCAGCTTGTCAGGGCTAAATCAGCCCCAGCATTTT
TRBD1	TRBV28	NA	TRBJ1-6	CASSDRGRYNSPLHF	TGTGCCAGCAGTGACAGGGGCCGATATAATTCACCCCTCCACTTT
TRBD1	TRBV18	NA	TRBJ2-7	CASSPRQGYLHEQYF	TGTGCCAGCTCACCCCGACAGGGGTATCTTCACGAGCAGTACTTC
TRBD1	TRBV18	NA	TRBJ2-1	CASSKPGGGGNEQFF	TGTGCCAGCTCCAAACCAGGGGGCGGCGGCAATGAGCAGTTCTTC
NA	TRBV28	NA	TRBJ1-2	CASSFASANYGYTF	TGTGCCAGCAGTTTTGCTTCAGCTAACTATGGCTACACCTTC
NA	TRBV5-8	once	TRBJ1-1	CASSSSGQLEAFF	TGTGCCAGCAGCTCATCCGGACAGCTTGAAGCTTTCTTT
NA	TRBV6-5	NA	TRBJ1-1	CASSYSDTNTEAFF	TGTGCCAGCAGTTACTCCGACACGAACACTGAAGCTTTCTTT
NA	TRBV11-2	NA	TRBJ2-2	CASSLSEGSGELFF	TGTGCCAGCAGCTTATCAGAGGGATCCGGGGAGCTGTTTTTT
NA	TRBV10-2	once	TRBJ2-3	CASRRGQDTDTQYF	TGCGCCAGCAGGCGGGGCCAGGACACAGATACGCAGTATTTT
NA	TRBV4-3	once	TRBJ2-7	CASSQGAGPYEQYF	TGCGCCAGCAGCCAAGGCGCGGGGCCCTACGAGCAGTACTTC
NA	TRBV9	once	TRBJ1-3	CASSVEPTASGNTIYF	TGTGCCAGCAGCGTAGAACCGACAGCCTCTGGAAACACCATATATTTT
NA	TRBV5-4	NA	TRBJ1-1	CASSLTGSGEAFF	TGTGCCAGCAGCTTAACAGGATCAGGGGAAGCTTTCTTT
NA	TRBV6-6	NA	TRBJ1-5	CAAQGGAIQPQHF	TGTGCCGCTCAGGGAGGGGCAATTCAGCCCCAGCATTTT
NA	TRBV19	NA	TRBJ1-4	CASSIDLLGSRGTNEKLFF	TGTGCCAGTAGTATAGATCTTTTGGGCTCGAGGGGGACTAATGAAAAACTGTTTTTT
NA	TRBV4-2	NA	TRBJ1-1	CASSQKTGTTEAFF	TGTGCCAGCAGCCAAAAAACAGGGACCACTGAAGCTTTCTTT
TRBD1	TRBV19	NA	TRBJ1-5	CASSIAGTGGKRAQHF	TGTGCCAGTAGTATAGCTGGGACAGGGGGTAAGAGAGCCCAGCATTTT
NA	TRBV20-1	NA	TRBJ1-6	CSASGGVGRSTYNSPLHF	TGCAGTGCTAGTGGGGGGGTAGGAAGGAGTACCTATAATTCACCCCTCCACTTT
NA	TRBV5-1	once	TRBJ1-6	CASSLSVNSNSPLHF	TGCGCCAGCAGCTTGTCGGTCAATAGTAATTCACCCCTCCACTTT
NA	TRBV28	NA	TRBJ1-2	CASRSYRDGGYTF	TGTGCCAGCAGAAGCTACCGGGATGGTGGCTACACCTTC